The clone carrying this TCR beta chain was detected only a few times. Its specificity is not known. These data belong to a study of radiation and T cells in renal cell carcinoma. Germline V CDR1 and CDR2: SGHRS, YFSETQ. V lost 4 bases and J lost 3; bases outside the gene matches: 3. The CDR3 spans 14 residues. The repertoire was sequenced with immunoSEQ multiplex PCR; TCRdb's copy has only in-frame clones and lacks some. The table lists about 160,000 clones, approximately 90% of them singletons. Points from the study as a whole: Top tumor clonotypes rose in blood 2 weeks post-radiation, then contracted.

Time point specified: baseline pretreatment blood. Treatment meaning: 15 Gy SBRT to primary tumor, nephrectomy 4 weeks later. The sequenced sample was blood, obtained from a patient whose treatment included radiotherapy and nephrectomy. The chain combines TRBV5-1 with TRBJ2-1; 8 bases agree with TRBD2. The clonotype comes from a woman in her 70s with renal cell carcinoma. The CDR3 sequence: CASSGLAGYNEQFF. The CDR3 bases are TGCGCCAGCAGCGGACTAGCAGGCTACAATGAGCAGTTCTTC. Using reference TRBV5-1 and TRBJ2-1 for the parts outside the CDR3, the full variable domain is KAGVTQTPRYLIKTRGQQVTLSCSPISGHRSVSWYQQTPGQGLQFLFEYFSETQRNKGNFPGRFSGRQFSNSRSEMNVSTLELGDSALYLCASSGLAGYNEQFFGPGTRLTVL.